Listed below are T cell receptor beta chains from one sample, sequenced in a study of sequential checkpoint blockade in melanoma. Profiling relied on immunoSEQ multiplex PCR, and the TCRdb table lists in-frame clones only, not all of them. The sample comprises about 10,000 clones, about 27% of which are singletons, and roughly 24% rests with the top ten. Sample: tumor tissue (inferred from file names), taken from a patient given nivolumab and ipilimumab in sequence. These receptors all come from a human donor with melanoma. CDR3s include the opening cysteine and the closing phenylalanine or tryptophan. A D gene is named only where the DNA matches it firmly. A clone size is listed for some rows: how often the clone was seen (once, few, many), or a class if it is expanded.

d_gene	v_gene	j_gene	abundance	len	CDR3aa	CDR3nt
-	TRBV5-1	TRBJ1-6	-	15	CASSLEGSGSSPLHF	TGCGCCAGCAGCTTGGAGGGTTCCGGGAGTTCACCCCTCCACTTT
-	TRBV9	TRBJ2-2	few	17	CASSLWLGTRATGELFF	TGTGCCAGCAGCTTATGGCTGGGGACCAGAGCCACCGGGGAGCTGTTTTTT
TRBD1	TRBV14	TRBJ1-1	-	14	CASSRDSGTRSAFF	TGTGCCAGCAGCCGGGACAGCGGAACAAGGAGCGCTTTCTTT
TRBD1	TRBV11-3	TRBJ1-1	-	18	CASSLGPGQGSLGTEAFF	TGTGCCAGCAGCTTAGGTCCCGGACAGGGTTCGCTGGGCACTGAAGCTTTCTTT
-	TRBV19	TRBJ2-7	once	13	CASSYRQSYEQYF	TGTGCCAGTAGCTACAGGCAGTCGTACGAGCAGTACTTC
-	TRBV30	TRBJ2-2	-	14	CAWSKVFGGGELFF	TGTGCCTGGAGTAAAGTATTCGGAGGCGGGGAGCTGTTTTTT
TRBD1	TRBV11-3	TRBJ1-2	few	14	CASSADRASYGYTF	TGTGCCAGCAGCGCTGACAGGGCGTCCTATGGCTACACCTTC
-	TRBV23-1	TRBJ2-3	-	19	CASSQSRSGATQSTDTQYF	TGCGCCAGCAGTCAATCGAGGTCAGGGGCCACCCAGAGCACAGATACGCAGTATTTT
-	TRBV23-1	TRBJ2-5	many	15	CASSPVQGRQETQYF	TGCGCCAGCAGCCCCGTCCAGGGGCGTCAAGAGACCCAGTACTTC
TRBD2	TRBV7-6	TRBJ2-1	few	14	CASSQLARDNEQFF	TGTGCCAGCAGCCAACTAGCGAGGGACAATGAGCAGTTCTTC
-	TRBV6-8	TRBJ1-2	-	13	CASFGRVNYGYTF	TGTGCCAGCTTCGGAAGAGTTAACTATGGCTACACCTTC
-	TRBV5-1	TRBJ2-2	-	15	CASSLAGTNTGELFF	TGCGCCAGCAGCTTGGCGGGGACTAACACCGGGGAGCTGTTTTTT
-	TRBV19	TRBJ1-4	-	14	CASSPGGANEKLFF	TGTGCCAGTAGTCCCGGGGGGGCTAATGAAAAACTGTTTTTT
-	TRBV4-1	TRBJ1-1	few	15	CASSQVGGAKTEAFF	TGCGCCAGCAGCCAAGTAGGAGGGGCGAAGACTGAAGCTTTCTTT
TRBD2	TRBV6-8	TRBJ2-1	few	16	CASSWDSGGFYNEQFF	TGTGCCAGCAGTTGGGATAGCGGGGGGTTCTACAATGAGCAGTTCTTC
-	TRBV9	TRBJ2-6	many	14	CASSEPSGANVLTF	TGTGCCAGCAGCGAGCCCTCTGGGGCCAACGTCCTGACTTTC
TRBD2	TRBV11-3	TRBJ2-5	-	14	CASSLGGGGETQYF	TGTGCCAGCAGCTTAGGGGGGGGTGGAGAGACCCAGTACTTC
TRBD1	TRBV18	TRBJ1-1	few	13	CASSQGGRTEAFF	TGTGCCAGCTCTCAGGGGGGGCGTACTGAAGCTTTCTTT
-	TRBV30	TRBJ1-3	-	13	CAWRGISGNTIYF	TGTGCCTGGAGGGGCATCTCTGGAAACACCATATATTTT
-	TRBV5-1	TRBJ2-1	-	15	CASSLAGAPTVEQFF	TGCGCCAGCAGCTTGGCCGGGGCCCCTACCGTTGAGCAGTTCTTC
TRBD2	TRBV6-8	TRBJ2-5	-	15	CASTMTSGGAGTQYF	TGTGCCAGCACCATGACTAGCGGGGGGGCTGGGACCCAGTACTTC
TRBD1	TRBV18	TRBJ1-6	-	14	CASSTQGTLLPLHF	TGTGCCAGCTCAACACAGGGGACCCTTTTACCCCTCCACTTT
-	TRBV11-3	TRBJ2-3	few	15	CASSLGGGSTDTQYF	TGTGCCAGCAGCTTAGGTGGCGGGAGCACAGATACGCAGTATTTT
-	TRBV9	TRBJ1-3	few	15	CASSVVPGLGNTIYF	TGTGCCAGCAGCGTAGTTCCGGGGCTTGGAAACACCATATATTTT
-	TRBV8-2	TRBJ1-2	few	15	CGSVITGRKTYGYTF	TGTGGCAGTGTCATCACTGGCCGAAAGACCTATGGCTACACCTTC
-	TRBV10-2	TRBJ1-3	-	14	CASTTGTTGNTIYF	TGCGCCAGCACTACCGGGACGACTGGAAACACCATATATTTT
-	TRBV29-1	TRBJ2-3	-	12	CSVPRFTDTQYF	TGCAGCGTGCCCCGGTTCACAGATACGCAGTATTTT
TRBD1	TRBV11-3	TRBJ2-6	-	16	CASSLRTGAGANVLTF	TGTGCCAGCAGCTTAAGGACAGGGGCTGGGGCCAACGTCCTGACTTTC
TRBD1	TRBV30	TRBJ2-4	-	13	CAWGPDRGLVQYF	TGTGCCTGGGGACCCGACAGGGGTCTGGTTCAGTACTTC
-	TRBV19	TRBJ1-2	-	15	CASRALLGSGYGYTF	TGTGCCAGTAGAGCCCTTTTGGGCTCGGGCTATGGCTACACCTTC
-	TRBV15	TRBJ1-2	-	16	CATSRGTGLIYYGYTF	TGTGCCACCAGCAGAGGTACAGGGTTGATTTATTATGGCTACACCTTC
-	TRBV9	TRBJ2-3	-	13	CASSASLTDTQYF	TGTGCCAGCAGCGCTTCGCTCACAGATACGCAGTATTTT
TRBD2	TRBV7-7	TRBJ2-1	few	18	CASSLSASGGHSYNEQFF	TGTGCCAGCAGCTTAAGCGCTAGCGGGGGCCACTCCTACAATGAGCAGTTCTTC
-	TRBV19	TRBJ2-1	-	20	CASSIGAPGAGAYSYNEQFF	TGTGCCAGTAGTATAGGGGCCCCGGGGGCGGGGGCATACTCCTACAATGAGCAGTTCTTC
-	TRBV19	TRBJ2-7	-	15	CASSIAGYGGHEQYF	TGTGCCAGTAGTATTGCAGGGTATGGGGGCCACGAGCAGTACTTC
-	TRBV7-6	TRBJ1-5	-	15	CASSLGDISNQPQHF	TGTGCCAGCAGCTTAGGGGACATAAGCAATCAGCCCCAGCATTTT
-	TRBV7-1	TRBJ1-1	many	15	CASSEGTLVHTEAFF	TGTGCCAGCAGCGAAGGGACACTGGTCCACACTGAAGCTTTCTTT
-	TRBV19	TRBJ2-5	few	13	CASREGIQETQYF	TGTGCCAGTAGGGAGGGGATTCAAGAGACCCAGTACTTC
TRBD2	TRBV12-5	TRBJ2-7	-	12	CASLGSGYEQYF	TGTGCCAGCCTCGGTAGCGGGTACGAGCAGTACTTC
-	TRBV11-3	TRBJ2-7	many	14	CASSLEPARGEQYF	TGTGCCAGCAGCCTCGAACCAGCCCGCGGGGAGCAGTACTTC
TRBD2	TRBV19	TRBJ2-2	-	16	CASSLGLAGAGGELFF	TGTGCCAGTAGTCTGGGACTAGCGGGGGCTGGCGGGGAGCTGTTTTTT
-	TRBV6-8	TRBJ2-2	-	14	CASSTLRGSGELFF	TGTGCCAGCAGTACCCTACGGGGATCCGGGGAGCTGTTTTTT
-	TRBV11-3	TRBJ2-5	many	14	CASSLMLDQETQYF	TGTGCCAGCAGCTTAATGCTAGACCAAGAGACCCAGTACTTC
-	TRBV9	TRBJ2-7	-	15	CASSGSGDYSYEQYF	TGTGCCAGCAGTGGATCAGGCGACTATAGCTACGAGCAGTACTTC
TRBD2	TRBV9	TRBJ2-2	few	17	CASSTTLAGVNTGELFF	TGTGCCAGCAGCACCACGCTAGCGGGAGTGAACACCGGGGAGCTGTTTTTT
-	TRBV11-3	TRBJ1-2	many	14	CASSQVNDRHGYTF	TGTGCCAGCAGCCAAGTAAACGACCGACATGGCTACACCTTC
-	TRBV18	TRBJ1-5	once	14	CASSPSGPDQPQHF	TGTGCCAGCTCACCATCCGGGCCCGATCAGCCCCAGCATTTT
-	TRBV18	TRBJ2-3	-	12	CASSPSTDTQYF	TGTGCCAGCTCACCCAGCACAGATACGCAGTATTTT
TRBD1	TRBV5-1	TRBJ1-4	-	15	CASSSGQGGNEKLFF	TGCGCCAGCAGCTCCGGACAGGGAGGTAATGAAAAACTGTTTTTT
-	TRBV6-7	TRBJ2-5	-	11	CASSYQGTQYF	TGTGCCAGCAGTTACCAGGGAACCCAGTACTTC
-	TRBV7-1	TRBJ1-1	few	13	CASSLEEAFKAFF	TGTGCCAGCAGCTTAGAGGAGGCCTTTAAAGCTTTCTTT
TRBD2	TRBV6-7	TRBJ2-7	-	18	CASSAGLAASPPSYEQYF	TGTGCCAGCAGTGCTGGACTAGCGGCGTCCCCCCCCTCCTACGAGCAGTACTTC
-	TRBV15	TRBJ2-1	few	15	CATSRAAHDYNEQFF	TGTGCCACCAGCAGAGCCGCCCACGACTACAATGAGCAGTTCTTC
-	TRBV10-3	TRBJ1-2	few	13	CAIRARDLVGYTF	TGTGCCATCAGGGCAAGAGACCTAGTTGGCTACACCTTC